The present T cell receptor beta chain was sequenced within a study of cytomegalovirus exposure and HLA in healthy donors. Findings and caveats of the study: Compared with the approximately 680-donor mean, an Asian-associated ancestry cluster reportedly had fewer N-insertions, according to a later analysis.

Regarding this clone: Its antigen remains unknown.

Trimming removed 1 base at V and 3 bases at J, with 16 bases between. CDR1 and CDR2 from the germline V gene are MGHRA and YSYEKL. This CDR3 region has 16 residues. PCR primers comprised 60 Vbeta and 13 Jbeta primers. Repertoires were generated with immunoSEQ multiplex PCR, while TCRdb's copy carries only in-frame clones and drops some. Found here are about 230,000 clones, about 83% of them singletons; the top ten hold around 1.2%. This receptor was taken from a human donor in good health. Material: PBMCs. The rearrangement joins TRBV4-1 to TRBJ2-7; tentatively, D is TRBD1 (6 bases). CDR3 amino acids: CASSQGIGQTVYEQYF. CDR3 in DNA: TGCGCCAGCAGCCAAGGTATTGGACAGACGGTCTACGAGCAGTACTTC.